The T cell receptor beta chain under discussion was sequenced for a study of T cell responses to AZD1222 COVID-19 vaccine. Samples with a second dose at about 4 or about 12 weeks were pooled together. The study's findings and limits: Spike-wide coverage was observed for vaccine-associated CD4 TCRs, with dominant responses at 160-218 and 743-854. Recipients of AZD1222 seropositive at baseline numbered only five or six. Donors in the cohort were predominantly white British and more often female, and clonal diversity was possibly underestimated.

The protocol was immunoSEQ multiplex PCR, while the TCRdb copy is restricted to in-frame clones and leaves out a portion. This sample yields around 150,000 clones, of which roughly 91% are seen a single time; about 6.7% belongs to the top ten. CDR1 and CDR2 from the germline V gene are SGHDT and YYEEEE. The V gene lost 1 base and the J gene lost 0 bases, with 14 bases spanning the gap. This CDR3 is built from 16 residues. With respect to this clone: Its specificity is not known.

The rearrangement uses TRBV5-6 and TRBJ2-7; D assignment may be TRBD1 or TRBD2 (5 bases each). This sequence originates from an adult who received the AZD1222 COVID-19 vaccine. This material consisted of peripheral blood, taken 28 days after the second AZD1222 dose. In nucleotides, the CDR3 is TGTGCCAGCAGCTTGTACCGGGACGCCAGCTCCTACGAGCAGTACTTC. It encodes CASSLYRDASSYEQYF.